This T cell receptor beta chain was documented in a study of brain T cells in children with intractable seizures (dated by TCRdb to the early 2020s). In terms of the full investigation: As a first screen for immune gene transcripts, resected brain tissue from 53 pediatric epilepsy surgery cases was run on a NanoString immunology panel. Among the approximately 12 selected surgery cases, pre-surgery blood was additionally sequenced for eight, leaving four cases with brain tissue only.

The time point label here, explained by the study, means: resected brain tissue, or blood drawn just prior to surgery. The surgery cases showing the highest brain T cell transcript signatures were chosen for TCR beta chain sequencing of brain tissue and, when available, of blood. Before surgery, patients had received at least one anti-epileptic drug. The TCR-sequenced patients were children whose drug-resistant epilepsy was caused by tuberous sclerosis complex, focal cortical dysplasia, Rasmussen encephalitis or hemimegalencephaly. Blood samples were collected immediately before the epilepsy surgery. The Monarch genomic DNA purification kit was used to extract bulk genomic DNA from unsorted brain tissue and from whole blood. The immunoSEQ assay was applied to genomic DNA to generate the TCR beta chain sequences. The study's own analysis went as follows. Any CDR3 sequence that did not begin with the conserved framework cysteine at position 104 was removed by hand. Clonality was calculated as one minus the normalized Shannon's Diversity Index, with values ranging from 0 (maximal diversity) to 1 (oligoclonal). Chi-squared comparison-of-proportions tests were used to check whether the frequency of the same CDR3 differed between samples, for example brain versus blood. Public clonotypes were identified through searches of immuneACCESS, and similarity to known antiviral clonotypes was evaluated with the VDJdb browser. The source is immuneACCESS, and TCRdb retained only in-frame sequences with V and J called. Part of the clones is not carried over; for the studies checked, unresolved V genes explain less than half of this, and the remainder is unexplained. Clonal size and the V and J genes are those of that table, whereas D and trimming came from the DNA. This sample lists 70,000 to 85,000 clones; around 91% were detected once. The ten top clones hold roughly 24% of the sample.

The CDR3, from cysteine to phenylalanine, totals 14 residues. Of all the DNA, just the CDR3 is kept, 42 bases in frame from base 1. After removal of 5 bases from V and 8 bases from J, the junction retains 7 bases not matched to a gene. As encoded in the germline V gene, CDR1 is MNHEY while CDR2 is SVGAGI. Study-wide findings and limitations: Because pre- and post-surgery blood were sequenced to different depths, clones absent from the pre-surgery sample may reflect undersampling. The patients' HCMV serostatus was not known, and viral specificity was inferred solely from CDR3 sequence similarity.

About this clone: The antigen it binds to is not known. One base away there is no much larger clone; base qualities are not given.

The chain couples TRBV6-5 to TRBJ2-3, with 10 bases in between that match TRBD2. Material: peripheral blood, obtained at surgery. The TCR was taken from a girl aged 2-10 years with Rasmussen encephalitis and intractable seizures. Here the CDR3 is given as CASSRAGGPLTQYF. The DNA sequence is as follows: TGTGCCAGCAGTCGAGCGGGGGGGCCTCTTACGCAGTATTTT.